This T cell receptor beta chain came from a study of blood T cells in healthy people across ages. The study, taken as a whole, reports: There was a strong correlation between TCR beta diversity and naive T cell percentage. Among T cells, TCR beta diversity per million cells dropped roughly linearly as age rose. A greater number of naive CD4+ cells and higher diversity distinguished long-lived donors from aged donors. Donor CMV status was unknown, possibly confounding expanded clonotype changes.

To note about this clonotype: Its antigen is undetermined.

Then a second PCR, running roughly 6 to 12 cycles, was carried out with a sample-barcoded 5' primer and a J-beta primer mix. TCRdb used MiXCR to reprocess the 5' RACE reads, holding one entry per CDR3 protein. Of roughly 1.4 million distinct CDR3 sequences listed, approximately 59% are singletons. Trimming at V came to 5 bases and at J to 3 bases, leaving 7 bases not matched to a gene. This CDR3 contains 15 residues. In germline, CDR1 is MNHNY, CDR2 SVGAGI (reference sequence). The sequence came from a man younger than 30 in good health. This rearrangement joins TRBV6-6 to TRBJ2-7; 10 bases are a match to TRBD2. The sequenced sample consisted of blood. DNA for the CDR3: TGTGCCAGCAGTGTCGGGACTAGCGTGTACTACGAGCAGTACTTC. Protein: CASSVGTSVYYEQYF.